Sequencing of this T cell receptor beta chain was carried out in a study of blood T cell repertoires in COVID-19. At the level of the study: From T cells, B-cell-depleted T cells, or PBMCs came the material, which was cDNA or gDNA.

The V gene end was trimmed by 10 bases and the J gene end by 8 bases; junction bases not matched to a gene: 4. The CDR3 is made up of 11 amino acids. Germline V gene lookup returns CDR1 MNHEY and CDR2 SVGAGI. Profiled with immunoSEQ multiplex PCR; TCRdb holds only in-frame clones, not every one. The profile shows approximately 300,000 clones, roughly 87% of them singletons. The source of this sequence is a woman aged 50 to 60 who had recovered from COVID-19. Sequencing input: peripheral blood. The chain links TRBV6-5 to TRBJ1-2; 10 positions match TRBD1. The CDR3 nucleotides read TGTGCCACGGGACAGGGGAGAGGCTACACCTTC. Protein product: CATGQGRGYTF.